This T cell receptor beta chain was sequenced for a study of post-analysis software for immune sequencing data. Findings and limits, study-wide: Five or six TRBV segments were significantly more frequent in patients than in controls. TRBV5-6, TRBV5-1 and TRBV20-1 were among these segments.

CDR3 length: 15 amino acids. The V gene's germline CDR1 is WNHNN and CDR2 SYGVQD (reference sequence). The V gene end was trimmed by 2 bases and the J gene end by 6 bases; junction bases not matched to a gene: 5. Built from TCR beta cDNA, the libraries had unique molecular identifiers in them. TCRdb independently ran MiXCR on the PCR reads; one entry per CDR3 protein. The sample records approximately 730,000 distinct CDR3 sequences, just over 45% being singletons. This clonotype was counted a few times. Antigen unknown. This TCR came from a girl aged 10 to 17 with multiple sclerosis. Material for sequencing was blood. This chain links TRBV10-1 with TRBJ2-1; 9 nucleotides agree with TRBD2. CDR3 residues: CASSERIAGVNEQFF. The CDR3, as DNA: TGCGCCAGCAGTGAGAGGATAGCGGGAGTCAATGAGCAGTTCTTC.